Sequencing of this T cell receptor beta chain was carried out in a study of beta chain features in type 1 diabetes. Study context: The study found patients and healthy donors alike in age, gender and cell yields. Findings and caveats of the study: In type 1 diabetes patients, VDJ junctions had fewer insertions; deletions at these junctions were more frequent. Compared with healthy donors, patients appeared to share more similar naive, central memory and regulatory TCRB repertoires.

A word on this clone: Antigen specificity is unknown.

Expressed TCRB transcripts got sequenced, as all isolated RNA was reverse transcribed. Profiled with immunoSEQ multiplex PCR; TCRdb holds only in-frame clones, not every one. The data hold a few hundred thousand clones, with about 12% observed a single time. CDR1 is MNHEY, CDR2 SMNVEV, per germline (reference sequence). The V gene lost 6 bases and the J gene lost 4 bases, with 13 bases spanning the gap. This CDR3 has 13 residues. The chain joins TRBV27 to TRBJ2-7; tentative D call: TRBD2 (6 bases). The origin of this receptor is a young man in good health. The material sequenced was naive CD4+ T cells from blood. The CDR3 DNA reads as TGTGCCAGCAGCATCGGGAGCCCTTACGAGCAGTACTTC. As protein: CASSIGSPYEQYF.